What follows are 32 T cell receptor beta chains derived from one specimen sequenced in a study of T cells in women clearing cervical HPV infection. TCRdb keeps only in-frame clones here, not all; method: immunoSEQ multiplex PCR. Listed are 34,000 or so clones; 4.3% falls within the top ten. Sequences were obtained from blood buffy coat. The receptors shown here come from a woman between 18 and 70 years old with a cervical HPV16 infection that either progressed to CIN3+ or cleared (not recorded which).

Details on this clone: The observed sequence ends 3 residues before the CDR3 terminus, with the missing tail filled in from the germline J gene. The chain recombines TRBV20-1 with TRBJ2-4; 9 nucleotides match TRBD1. V gave up 5 bases and J gave up 5 bases; unmatched junction bases: 4. Germline-derived CDR1 and CDR2 are DFQATT and SNEGSKA (reference sequence). The CDR3 totals 13 residues. CDR3 DNA, as far as it was read: TGCAGTGCTGGTCGACAGGGGGAAAACATT. This codes for CSAGRQGENI. The full-length CDR3 reads as CSAGRQGENIQYF.

Remarks on this clone: Coverage ceases 3 residues before the CDR3 finishes, and the germline J gene fills in the end. The chain employs TRBV19 and TRBJ2-2; possibly TRBD1 or TRBD2 for D (5 bases each). The CDR3 runs 14 residues. Germline CDR1 and CDR2: LNHDA and SQIVND (reference sequence). The part of the CDR3 DNA that was read is TGTGCCAGTAGGCCCGAGGGGCGGAGTGAAAAG. It translates to CASRPEGRSEK. The complete CDR3 sequence is CASRPEGRSEKLFF.

Turning to this clone: From the germline J gene comes the end of the CDR3, since the read stops 3 residues before it. The V and J genes are TRBV7-2 and TRBJ2-7; D unclear. This CDR3 spans 14 amino acids. Trimming took 2 bases from V and 4 from J, leaving 12 bases between them. CDR1 is SGHTA and CDR2 is FQGNSA in the germline V gene. The CDR3 loop reads CASSLSPRLYEQYF. CDR3 DNA (partial): TGTGCCAGCAGCTTAAGCCCCCGACTGTACGAG.

On this clone: Read data end 3 residues before the CDR3 end; the end is taken from the germline J gene. The V gene is TRBV5-5, the J gene TRBJ2-7; TRBD2 matches at 7 bases. After removal of 2 bases from V and 0 bases from J, the junction contained 5 bases not matched to a gene. Germline V gives CDR1 SGHKS, CDR2 YYEKEE (reference sequence). The CDR3 covers 15 residues. CDR3 DNA, as far as it was read: TGTGCCAGCAGCTTCTCGGGGGGACCCTCCTACGAG. Amino acids: CASSFSGGPSYE. The entire CDR3 protein reads CASSFSGGPSYEQYF. The full variable domain, its missing parts supplied by reference TRBV5-5 and TRBJ2-7, is DAGVTQSPTHLIKTRGQQVTLRCSPISGHKSVSWYQQVLGQGPQFIFQYYEKEERGRGNFPDRFSARQFPNYSSELNVNALLLGDSALYLCASSFSGGPSYEQYFGPGTRLTVT.

A note on this clone: The read terminates 3 residues ahead of where the CDR3 ends, so the germline J gene completes it. The chain carries TRBV20-1 and TRBJ2-3; D not resolved. The CDR3 is 12 amino acids. Germline V CDR1 and CDR2: DFQATT, SNEGSKA (reference sequence). Between the trimmed V and J ends, which lost 5 bases and 8 bases, there was a span of 14 bases. The CDR3 sequence: CSAPDSTATQYF. The CDR3 bases that were read are TGCAGTGCTCCAGACTCGACCGCTACG.

In the case of this clone: The CDR3 is cut off 3 residues early in the read; its end comes from the germline J gene. The chain couples TRBV19 to TRBJ2-3; TRBD1 aligns across 10 bases. CDR1 is LNHDA and CDR2 is SQIVND in the germline V gene (reference sequence). This CDR3 has 15 amino acids. The V segment lost 3 bases and the J segment 6 bases; nucleotides outside the gene matches: 6. CDR3 sequence reads: CASSIGTGEGDTQYF. The CDR3 bases that were read are TGTGCCAGTAGTATCGGGACAGGGGAGGGGGATACG.

Note on this clone: The CDR3 end lies 3 residues beyond the end of the read and is filled in from the germline J gene. The chain couples TRBV20-1 to TRBJ1-2, with D possibly being TRBD1 (5 bases). Germline V CDR1 and CDR2: DFQATT, SNEGSKA (reference sequence). The CDR3 contains 13 residues. The V and J ends lost 0 bases and 2 bases respectively, with 7 bases between them. The CDR3 DNA, read in part, is TGCAGTGCTAGAGACAGGGCCAACTATGGC. Encoded protein: CSARDRANYG. The whole CDR3 protein is CSARDRANYGYTF.

Remarks on this clone: From the germline J gene comes the end of the CDR3, since the read stops 3 residues before it. This chain links TRBV23-1 with TRBJ2-3; D may be TRBD1 (6 bases). TRBV23-1 is an ORF for which the function is uncertain. The CDR3 is 14 residues long. V lost 3 bases to trimming and J lost 3 bases, with 10 bases between them. The DNA read from the CDR3 is TGCGCCAGCAGTCATGGCAGGGGAACAGATACG. This encodes CASSHGRGTDT. The full CDR3 protein reads CASSHGRGTDTQYF.

Concerning this clone: The read terminates 3 residues ahead of where the CDR3 ends, so the germline J gene completes it. This chain joins TRBV19 and TRBJ1-5; possible D gene TRBD1, 5 bases. The V end was cut by 1 base, the J end by 4 bases, with 17 bases between. Germline V lookup: CDR1 LNHDA, CDR2 SQIVND (reference sequence). This CDR3 region has 17 residues. This CDR3 is CASSIGVRSGENQPQHF. The sequenced CDR3 bases are TGTGCCAGTAGTATAGGAGTTAGGTCGGGGGAAAATCAGCCC.

A note on this clone: The read is 3 residues too short to cover the CDR3 end, so that end is filled in from the germline J gene. The rearrangement links TRBV2 to TRBJ2-3, with 7 bases fitting TRBD1. V lost 5 bases to trimming and J lost 5 bases; unmatched junction nucleotides: 4. The germline V gene encodes CDR1 SNHLY and CDR2 FYNNEI. This CDR3 has 13 residues. CDR3 bases read: TGTGCCAGCAGTACAGGGGCGGTAGATACG. Encoded protein: CASSTGAVDT. The full CDR3 protein is CASSTGAVDTQYF. Together with reference TRBV2 and TRBJ2-3, the CDR3 gives the full variable domain: EPEVTQTPSHQVTQMGQEVILRCVPISNHLYFYWYRQILGQKVEFLVSFYNNEISEKSEIFDDQFSVERPDGSNFTLKIRSTKLEDSAMYFCASSTGAVDTQYFGPGTRLTVL.

Concerning this clone: The read terminates 3 residues before the CDR3 end, so the remaining end is supplied by the germline J gene. The chain combines TRBV30 with TRBJ1-2; a possible D gene is TRBD1 (5 bases). Trimming stripped 1 base from V and 3 bases from J, with 12 bases between. CDR1 GTSNPN and CDR2 SVGIG come from the germline V gene (reference sequence). CDR3 length: 14 residues. The covered CDR3 bases are TGTGCCTGGAGTGCCTCGGACACCTACTATGGC. Translated: CAWSASDTYYG. The complete CDR3 sequence is CAWSASDTYYGYTF.

For this clone: The CDR3 extends 3 residues past the end of the read, so its final part is completed from the germline J gene. This chain uses TRBV19 with TRBJ1-2; tentatively, D is TRBD1 (5 bases). CDR1 is LNHDA and CDR2 is SQIVND in the germline V gene (reference sequence). This CDR3 has 13 residues. The germline V and J ends were trimmed by 3 bases and 7 bases, with 12 bases remaining between them. The CDR3 spells CASSIAGIGGYTF. Incomplete CDR3 DNA: TGTGCCAGTAGTATTGCAGGGATCGGTGGC.

As for this clone: The read terminates 3 residues ahead of where the CDR3 ends, so the germline J gene completes it. The rearrangement joins TRBV20-1 to TRBJ2-1; possibly TRBD1 for D (6 bases). This CDR3 is built from 15 residues. Germline CDR1 DFQATT, CDR2 SNEGSKA (reference sequence). Trimming left V 4 bases short and J 2 bases short, with 15 bases between. The CDR3 loop is CSAIDLDRAYNEQFF. The covered CDR3 bases are TGCAGTGCTATAGATCTGGACAGAGCCTACAATGAG.

Concerning this clone itself: The CDR3 is cut off 3 residues early in the read; its end comes from the germline J gene. The same CDR3 also results from other DNA sequences found in this sample. The chain recombines TRBV18 with TRBJ1-2; 7 nucleotides align to TRBD1. The ends lost 4 bases at V and 6 bases at J; junction bases unmatched: 5. Germline lookup yields CDR1 KGHSH and CDR2 LQKENI. The CDR3 is 13 amino acids. CDR3: CASSQDRVDGYTF. The sequenced part of the CDR3 DNA is TGTGCCAGCTCACAAGACAGGGTTGATGGC.

Details on this clone: The read ends 3 residues shy of where the CDR3 ends; the end is completed using the germline J gene. The chain couples TRBV5-1 to TRBJ1-1; TRBD1 agrees at 7 bases. Germline V gene lookup returns CDR1 SGHRS and CDR2 YFSETQ. CDR3 length: 17 residues. With V trimmed by 0 bases and J by 5 bases, 13 bases remained unmatched. The sequenced CDR3 bases are TGCGCCAGCAGCTTGGGAATTGACAGGGTCACTCAAACTGAA. Protein: CASSLGIDRVTQTE. The entire CDR3 protein is CASSLGIDRVTQTEAFF.

Remarks on this clone: The observed sequence ends 3 residues before the CDR3 terminus, with the missing tail filled in from the germline J gene. The chain uses TRBV7-2 and TRBJ2-3, with D possibly being TRBD1 (5 bases). This CDR3 contains 15 residues. Germline V gene sequence: CDR1 SGHTA, CDR2 FQGNSA. The sequenced CDR3 bases are TGTGCCAGCAGCTTAGGAGGTCTACAGGCTGGGACG. This gives the protein CASSLGGLQAGT. The complete CDR3 sequence is CASSLGGLQAGTQYF. The full variable domain, rest sourced from reference TRBV7-2 and TRBJ2-3, is GAGVSQSPSNKVTEKGKDVELRCDPISGHTALYWYRQSLGQGLEFLIYFQGNSAPDKSGLPSDRFSAERTGGSVSTLTIQRTQQEDSAVYLCASSLGGLQAGTQYFGPGTRLTVL.

For this clone: The CDR3 end lies 3 residues beyond the end of the read and is filled in from the germline J gene. The V and J genes are TRBV20-1 and TRBJ2-2; 10 bases line up with TRBD2. Trimming at V came to 6 bases and at J to 7 bases, leaving 8 bases not matched to a gene. This CDR3 region has 14 residues. Germline V CDR1 and CDR2: DFQATT, SNEGSKA (reference sequence). The sequenced CDR3 bases are TGCAGTGCGCCGACTAGCGGGTTTGACGGGGAG. Its protein is CSAPTSGFDGE. The full CDR3 sequence reads CSAPTSGFDGELFF.

In regard to this clone: The read comes to an end 3 residues before the CDR3 does, leaving the germline J gene to fill in the end. V is TRBV5-6 and J is TRBJ2-2, with D unresolved. This CDR3 has 12 amino acids. Germline CDR1 is SGHDT and CDR2 is YYEEEE. The CDR3 DNA, read in part, is TGTGCCAGCAGCGCGAAAGGCGGAAAG. Protein product: CASSAKGGK. The full CDR3 protein is CASSAKGGKLFF.

On this clone: Read data end 3 residues before the CDR3 end; the end is taken from the germline J gene. V and J are TRBV7-9 and TRBJ1-1, with D possibly TRBD1 on 5 matching bases. From germline, CDR1 is SEHNR and CDR2 FQNEAQ (reference sequence). The CDR3 covers 15 residues. Deletions cut 6 bases from V and 1 base from J, with 15 bases between. CDR3 sequence: CASRRASGQNTEAFF. The sequenced part of the CDR3 DNA is TGTGCCAGCAGAAGAGCATCAGGACAGAACACTGAA.

As to this clone: The missing CDR3 end, 3 residues past where the read stops, is filled in from the germline J gene. V is TRBV20-1 and J is TRBJ1-3; D is unclear. V lost 6 bases to trimming and J lost 8 bases, with 20 bases between them. The V gene's germline CDR1 is DFQATT and CDR2 SNEGSKA (reference sequence). CDR3 length: 14 amino acids. CDR3 DNA (partial): TGCAGTGCCCTCCGGACTCCCTCAGCGGACACC. This sequence encodes CSALRTPSADT. The full CDR3 protein reads CSALRTPSADTIYF.

A note on this clone: The read finishes 3 residues shy of the CDR3 end, and the germline J gene is used to complete it. The rearrangement uses TRBV7-2 and TRBJ1-1; TRBD1 matches at 7 bases. This CDR3 spans 14 amino acids. Unmatched junction bases numbered 5, after V lost 5 bases and J lost 2 bases. Germline CDR1 and CDR2: SGHTA and FQGNSA. CDR3 amino acids: CASSLWDSNTEAFF. CDR3 DNA, as far as it was read: TGTGCCAGCAGCCTTTGGGACAGCAACACTGAA.

About this clone: The CDR3 end falls 3 residues outside the read, so it is completed with the germline J gene. The rearrangement links TRBV6-2 or TRBV6-3 to TRBJ1-6, with TRBD1 matching over 7 bases. The germline CDR1 and CDR2 sequences are MNHEY and SVGEGT. The CDR3 is made up of 15 amino acids. V gave up 2 bases and J gave up 9 bases; unmatched junction bases: 7. The CDR3 bases that were read are TGTGCCAGCAGTTACCGGGACAGTTCTTTTTCACCC. This sequence encodes CASSYRDSSFSP. The whole CDR3 sequence reads CASSYRDSSFSPLHF.

On this clone itself: The read gets to within 3 residues of the CDR3 end, and the germline J gene fills in the rest. This rearrangement joins TRBV30 to TRBJ2-7; D might be TRBD2 (5 bases). CDR1 GTSNPN and CDR2 SVGIG come from the germline V gene (reference sequence). Trimming removed 3 bases from V and 2 bases from J, with 17 bases in between. The CDR3 runs 15 residues. The CDR3 protein is CAWRGGTALTYEQYF. The CDR3 bases that were read are TGTGCCTGGAGAGGAGGAACAGCCCTAACCTACGAG.

CDR3: CSASAQPGHSYNEQFF. The part of the CDR3 DNA that was read is TGCAGTGCTAGTGCCCAGCCGGGACACAGCTACAATGAG. The chain links TRBV20-1 to TRBJ2-1; maybe TRBD1 (6 bases). With the read ending 3 residues before the CDR3 end, the germline J gene is used to fill in that end. The CDR3 covers 16 residues. Trimming shortened V by 3 bases and J by 3 bases, and 18 bases separated the two germline ends. Germline lookup yields CDR1 DFQATT and CDR2 SNEGSKA (reference sequence).

Turning to this clone: The read gets to within 3 residues of the CDR3 end, and the germline J gene fills in the rest. The V gene is TRBV18, the J gene TRBJ1-1; D uncertain. This CDR3 is built from 12 residues. V lost 1 base, J lost 4 bases, and 4 bases lay in between. Germline V lookup: CDR1 KGHSH, CDR2 LQKENI. The CDR3 loop reads CASSPQGTEAFF. Incomplete CDR3 DNA: TGTGCCAGCTCACCACAGGGCACTGAA.

This clone is called medium-sized (0.01 to 0.1%) based on its frequency. The CDR3 region is CAIAGTGNSPLHF. The sequenced part of the CDR3 DNA is TGTGCCATAGCCGGGACAGGGAACTCACCC. The chain links TRBV7-9 to TRBJ1-6; TRBD1 aligns across 9 bases. Read data end 3 residues before the CDR3 end; the end is taken from the germline J gene. V shed 10 bases, J shed 10 bases, and the junction held 8 bases outside the gene matches. Germline-derived CDR1 and CDR2 are SEHNR and FQNEAQ (reference sequence). The CDR3 length is 13 residues.

The CDR3 here is CASSFDRGSYEQYF. Incomplete CDR3 DNA: TGTGCCAGCAGCTTCGACAGGGGATCCTACGAG. This sequence joins TRBV11-2 and TRBJ2-7; 8 bases map to TRBD1. Read sequence stops 3 residues before the CDR3 end, and the germline J gene provides the missing end. Germline V gives CDR1 SGHAT, CDR2 FQNNGV. The CDR3 extends over 14 amino acids. The J segment lost 1 base and the V segment lost 3 bases, leaving 2 bases of the junction unmatched.

Details on this clone: The read is 3 residues too short to cover the CDR3 end, so that end is filled in from the germline J gene. The chain has TRBV29-1 and TRBJ2-1; TRBD1 agrees at 9 bases. This CDR3 is 14 amino acids long. The germline V gene has CDR1 SQVTM and CDR2 ANQGSEA. Germline trimming cut 4 bases from V and 8 bases from J; bases unmatched to any gene: 9. The sequenced part of the CDR3 DNA is TGCAGCGTTGTCGGGACAGGGAGGTTCCATGAG. It translates to CSVVGTGRFHE. The entire CDR3 protein reads CSVVGTGRFHEQFF.

In regard to this clone: The read terminates 3 residues ahead of where the CDR3 ends, so the germline J gene completes it. The chain carries TRBV20-1 and TRBJ2-1; 12 bases match TRBD1. There are 16 residues in the CDR3. Germline V gene sequence: CDR1 DFQATT, CDR2 SNEGSKA (reference sequence). J gave up 9 bases and V 1 base, and 10 bases lay outside the gene matches. CDR3 loop: CSARGPGQGAVGEQFF. The sequenced part of the CDR3 DNA is TGCAGTGCTAGAGGACCGGGACAGGGGGCGGTAGGTGAG.

To note about this clone: The observed sequence ends 3 residues before the CDR3 terminus, with the missing tail filled in from the germline J gene. This sequence joins TRBV19 and TRBJ1-4, with D tentatively TRBD1 (6 bases). CDR1 is LNHDA, CDR2 SQIVND, per germline (reference sequence). This CDR3 region has 16 residues. CDR3 bases read: TGTGCCAGTAGTATTCCTACAGGGTCGGCTAATTCACCA. Translating gives CASSIPTGSANSP. The CDR3, in full, reads CASSIPTGSANSPLFF.

CDR3 DNA, as far as it was read: TGTGCCAGCAGCCTCGGGGGGGGGCAGCCC. It encodes CASSLGGGQP. The whole CDR3 reads CASSLGGGQPQHF. The chain combines TRBV7-2 with TRBJ1-5; D possibly corresponds to TRBD1 (5 bases). Coverage ceases 3 residues before the CDR3 finishes, and the germline J gene fills in the end. CDR3 size: 13 residues. Germline loops: CDR1 SGHTA, CDR2 FQGNSA. V was trimmed by 5 bases and J by 7 bases, leaving 12 bases between them.

Remarks on this clone: The read terminates 3 residues before the CDR3 end, so the remaining end is supplied by the germline J gene. The chain has TRBV20-1 and TRBJ2-2; 7 bases fit TRBD1. Looked up from germline, CDR1 is DFQATT and CDR2 is SNEGSKA (reference sequence). This CDR3 is built from 15 residues. The trim removed 2 bases at V and 5 bases at J, leaving 8 bases unmatched. Partial CDR3 DNA: TGCAGTGCTAGATTTCCAGGGGGACGGACCGGGGAG. This translates into CSARFPGGRTGE. From start to end, the CDR3 is CSARFPGGRTGELFF.